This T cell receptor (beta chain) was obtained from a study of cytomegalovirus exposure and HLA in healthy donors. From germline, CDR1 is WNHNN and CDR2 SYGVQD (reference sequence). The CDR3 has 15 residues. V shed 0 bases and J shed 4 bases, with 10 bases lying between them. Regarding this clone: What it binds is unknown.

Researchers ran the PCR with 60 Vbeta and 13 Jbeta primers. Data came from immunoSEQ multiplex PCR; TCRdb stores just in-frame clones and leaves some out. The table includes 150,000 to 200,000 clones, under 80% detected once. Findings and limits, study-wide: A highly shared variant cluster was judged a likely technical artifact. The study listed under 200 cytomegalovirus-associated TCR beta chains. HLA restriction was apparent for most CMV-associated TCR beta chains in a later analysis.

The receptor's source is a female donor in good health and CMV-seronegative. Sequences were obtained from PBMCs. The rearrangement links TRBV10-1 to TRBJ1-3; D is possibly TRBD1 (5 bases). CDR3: CASSESTRGGNTIYF. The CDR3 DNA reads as TGCGCCAGCAGTGAGTCGACTCGGGGGGGAAACACCATATATTTT.